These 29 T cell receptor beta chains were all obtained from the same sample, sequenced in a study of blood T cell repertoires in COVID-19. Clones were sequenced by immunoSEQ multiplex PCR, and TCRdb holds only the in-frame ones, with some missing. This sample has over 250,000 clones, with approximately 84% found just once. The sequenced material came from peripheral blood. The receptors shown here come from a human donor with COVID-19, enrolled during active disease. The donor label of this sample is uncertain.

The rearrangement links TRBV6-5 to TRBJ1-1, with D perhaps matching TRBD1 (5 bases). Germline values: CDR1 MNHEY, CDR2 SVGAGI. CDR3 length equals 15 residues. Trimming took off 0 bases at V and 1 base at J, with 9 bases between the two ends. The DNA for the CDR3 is TGTGCCAGCAGTTACTCACAGGTGGGGAACACTGAAGCTTTCTTT. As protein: CASSYSQVGNTEAFF.

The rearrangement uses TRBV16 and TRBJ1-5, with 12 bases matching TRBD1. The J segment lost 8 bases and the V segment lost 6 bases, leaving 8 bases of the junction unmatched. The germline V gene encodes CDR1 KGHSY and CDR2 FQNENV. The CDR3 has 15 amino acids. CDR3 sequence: CASSPGTGGGEPQHF. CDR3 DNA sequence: TGTGCCAGCAGTCCCGGGACAGGGGGCGGAGAGCCCCAGCATTTT. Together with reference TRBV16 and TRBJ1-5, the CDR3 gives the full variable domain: GEEVAQTPKHLVRGEGQKAKLYCAPIKGHSYVFWYQQVLKNEFKFLISFQNENVFDETGMPKERFSAKCLPNSPCSLEIQATKLEDSAVYFCASSPGTGGGEPQHFGDGTRLSIL.

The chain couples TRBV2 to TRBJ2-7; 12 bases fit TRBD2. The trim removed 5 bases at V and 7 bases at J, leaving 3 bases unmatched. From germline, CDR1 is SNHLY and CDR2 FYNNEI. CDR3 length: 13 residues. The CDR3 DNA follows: TGTGCCAGCAGTCCTACTAGCGGGAGGGAGCAGTACTTC. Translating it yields CASSPTSGREQYF.

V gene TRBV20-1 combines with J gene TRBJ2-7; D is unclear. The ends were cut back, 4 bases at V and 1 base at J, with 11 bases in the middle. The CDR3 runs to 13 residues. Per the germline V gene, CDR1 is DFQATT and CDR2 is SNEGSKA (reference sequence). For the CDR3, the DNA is TGCAGTGCTACTGACACCACTTCCTACGAGCAGTACTTC. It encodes CSATDTTSYEQYF.

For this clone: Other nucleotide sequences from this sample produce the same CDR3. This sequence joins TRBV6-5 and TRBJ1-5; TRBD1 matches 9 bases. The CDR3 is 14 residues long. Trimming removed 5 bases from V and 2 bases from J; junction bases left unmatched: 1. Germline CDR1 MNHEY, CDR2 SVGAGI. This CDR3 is CASSRQGGNQPQHF. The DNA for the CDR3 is TGTGCCAGCAGTAGACAGGGGGGCAATCAGCCCCAGCATTTT.

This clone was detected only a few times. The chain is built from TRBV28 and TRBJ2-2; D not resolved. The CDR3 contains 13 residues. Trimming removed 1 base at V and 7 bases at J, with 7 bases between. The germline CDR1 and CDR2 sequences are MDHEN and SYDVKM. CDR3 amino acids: CASSLLSSGELFF. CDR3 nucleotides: TGTGCCAGCAGTTTATTGTCCAGCGGGGAGCTGTTTTTT. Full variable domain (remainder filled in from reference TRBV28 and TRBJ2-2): DVKVTQSSRYLVKRTGEKVFLECVQDMDHENMFWYRQDPGLGLRLIYFSYDVKMKEKGDIPEGYSVSREKKERFSLILESASTNQTSMYLCASSLLSSGELFFGEGSRLTVL.

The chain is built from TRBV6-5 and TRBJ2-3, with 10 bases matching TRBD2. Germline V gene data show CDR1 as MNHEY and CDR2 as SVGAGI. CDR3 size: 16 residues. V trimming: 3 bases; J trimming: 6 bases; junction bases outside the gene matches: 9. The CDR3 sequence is CASSYRLAGAGDTQYF. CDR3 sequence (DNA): TGTGCCAGCAGTTATCGGCTAGCGGGGGCGGGGGATACGCAGTATTTT.

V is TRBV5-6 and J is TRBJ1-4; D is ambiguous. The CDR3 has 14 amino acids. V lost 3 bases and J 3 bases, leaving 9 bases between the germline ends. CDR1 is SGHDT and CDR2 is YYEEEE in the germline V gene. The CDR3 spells CASSSFGANEKLFF. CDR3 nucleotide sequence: TGTGCCAGCAGCTCATTCGGGGCTAATGAAAAACTGTTTTTT.

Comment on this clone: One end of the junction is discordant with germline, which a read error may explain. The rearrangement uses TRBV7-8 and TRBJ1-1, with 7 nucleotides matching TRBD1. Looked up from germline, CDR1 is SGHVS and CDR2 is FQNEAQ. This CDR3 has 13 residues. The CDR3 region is CASSSQGNPEAFF. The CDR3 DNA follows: TGTGCCAGCAGTTCACAGGGGAACCCTGAAGCTTTCTTT. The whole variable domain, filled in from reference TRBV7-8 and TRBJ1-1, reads GAGVSQSPRYKVAKRGQDVALRCDPISGHVSLFWYQQALGQGPEFLTYFQNEAQLDKSGLPSDRFFAERPEGSVSTLKIQRTQQEDSAVYLCASSSQGNPEAFFGQGTRLTVV.

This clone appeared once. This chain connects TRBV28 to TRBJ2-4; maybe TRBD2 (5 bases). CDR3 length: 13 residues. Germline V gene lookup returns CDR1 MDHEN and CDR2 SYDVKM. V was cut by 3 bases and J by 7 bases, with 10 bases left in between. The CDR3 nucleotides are TGTGCCAGCAGTTTCCAAGCGGCTAACATTCAGTACTTC. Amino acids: CASSFQAANIQYF.

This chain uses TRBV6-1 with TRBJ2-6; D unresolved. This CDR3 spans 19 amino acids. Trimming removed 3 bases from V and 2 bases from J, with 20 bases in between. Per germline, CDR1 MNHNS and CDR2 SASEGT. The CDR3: CASSEGLALTLTGANVLTF. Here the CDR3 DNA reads TGTGCCAGCAGTGAGGGCCTCGCGCTGACACTTACTGGGGCCAACGTCCTGACTTTC.

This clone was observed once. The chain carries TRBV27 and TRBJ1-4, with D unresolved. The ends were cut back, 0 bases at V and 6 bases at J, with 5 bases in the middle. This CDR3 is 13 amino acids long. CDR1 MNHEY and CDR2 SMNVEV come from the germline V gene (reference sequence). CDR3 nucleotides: TGTGCCAGCAGTTTATCTCGAGATGAAAAACTGTTTTTT. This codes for CASSLSRDEKLFF.

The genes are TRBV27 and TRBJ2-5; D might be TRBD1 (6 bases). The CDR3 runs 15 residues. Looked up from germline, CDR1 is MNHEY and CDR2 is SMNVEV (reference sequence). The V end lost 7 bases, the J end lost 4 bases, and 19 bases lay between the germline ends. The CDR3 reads CASTPRTQGGETQYF. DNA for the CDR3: TGTGCCAGCACCCCCCGAACCCAAGGGGGAGAGACCCAGTACTTC.

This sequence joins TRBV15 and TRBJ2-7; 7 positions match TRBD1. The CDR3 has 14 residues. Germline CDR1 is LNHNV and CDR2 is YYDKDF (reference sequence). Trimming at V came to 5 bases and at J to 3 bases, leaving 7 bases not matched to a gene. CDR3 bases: TGTGCCACCAGCCCCTCCGACAGGGTCTACGAGCAGTACTTC. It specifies CATSPSDRVYEQYF.

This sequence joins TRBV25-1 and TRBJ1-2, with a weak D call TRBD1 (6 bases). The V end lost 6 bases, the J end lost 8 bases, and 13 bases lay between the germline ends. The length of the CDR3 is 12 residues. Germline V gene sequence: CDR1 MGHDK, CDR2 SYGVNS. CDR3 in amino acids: CASSLPGDGYTF. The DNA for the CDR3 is TGTGCCAGCAGCCTTCCAGGGGACGGCTACACCTTC.

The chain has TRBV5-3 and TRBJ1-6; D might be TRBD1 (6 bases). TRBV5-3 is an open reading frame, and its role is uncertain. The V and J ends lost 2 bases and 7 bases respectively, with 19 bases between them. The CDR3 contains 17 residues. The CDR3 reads CARSFSGTRTGNSPLHF. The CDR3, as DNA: TGTGCCAGAAGCTTTTCCGGGACACGGACCGGGAATTCACCCCTCCACTTT.

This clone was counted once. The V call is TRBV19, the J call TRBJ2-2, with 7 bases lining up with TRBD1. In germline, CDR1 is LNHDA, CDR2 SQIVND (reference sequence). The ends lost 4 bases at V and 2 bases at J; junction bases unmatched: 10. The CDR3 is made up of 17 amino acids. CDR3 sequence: CASSKPPRQGNTGELFF. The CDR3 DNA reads TGTGCCAGTAGTAAACCCCCACGACAGGGTAACACCGGGGAGCTGTTTTTT. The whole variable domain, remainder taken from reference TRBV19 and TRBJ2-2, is DGGITQSPKYLFRKEGQNVTLSCEQNLNHDAMYWYRQDPGQGLRLIYYSQIVNDFQKGDIAEGYSVSREKKESFPLTVTSAQKNPTAFYLCASSKPPRQGNTGELFFGEGSRLTVL.

The chain's CDR3 is CASSPTLGAGTDTQYF. The CDR3 DNA reads TGTGCCAGCAGCCCCACTTTGGGAGCGGGCACAGATACGCAGTATTTT. J is TRBJ2-3 and V is TRBV5-4, with D tentatively TRBD2 (5 bases). From germline, CDR1 is SGHNT and CDR2 YYREEE (reference sequence). V was pared by 4 bases and J by 1 base, with 16 bases between. The CDR3 runs to 16 residues.

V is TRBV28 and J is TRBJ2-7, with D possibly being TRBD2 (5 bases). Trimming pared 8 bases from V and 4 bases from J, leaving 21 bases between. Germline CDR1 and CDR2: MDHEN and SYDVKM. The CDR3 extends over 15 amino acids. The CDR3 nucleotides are TGTGCCAGCTTACCCGAGGGCATAGGGTTTTACGAGCAGTACTTC. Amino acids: CASLPEGIGFYEQYF.

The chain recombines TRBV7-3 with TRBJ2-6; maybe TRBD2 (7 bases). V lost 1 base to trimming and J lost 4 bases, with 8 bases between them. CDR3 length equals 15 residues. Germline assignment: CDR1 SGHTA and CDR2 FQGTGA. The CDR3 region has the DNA TGTGCCAGCAGCTTAAGCGGGGGCGGGGCCAACGTCCTGACTTTC. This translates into CASSLSGGGANVLTF.

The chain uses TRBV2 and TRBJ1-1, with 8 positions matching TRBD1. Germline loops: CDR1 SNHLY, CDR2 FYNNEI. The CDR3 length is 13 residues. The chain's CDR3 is CGSAGTGNTEAFF. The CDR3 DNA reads TGTGGCTCTGCCGGGACAGGGAACACTGAAGCTTTCTTT. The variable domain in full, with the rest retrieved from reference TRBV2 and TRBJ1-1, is EPEVTQTPSHQVTQMGQEVILRCVPISNHLYFYWYRQILGQKVEFLVSFYNNEISEKSEIFDDQFSVERPDGSNFTLKIRSTKLEDSAMYFCGSAGTGNTEAFFGQGTRLTVV.

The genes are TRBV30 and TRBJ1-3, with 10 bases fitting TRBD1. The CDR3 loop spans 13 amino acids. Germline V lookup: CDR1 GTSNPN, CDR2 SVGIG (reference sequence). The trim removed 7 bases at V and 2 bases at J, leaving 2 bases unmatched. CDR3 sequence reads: CAYGQGAGNTIYF. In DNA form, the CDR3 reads TGTGCCTACGGACAGGGGGCTGGAAACACCATATATTTT.

CDR3: CASGGAINQPQHF. The CDR3 DNA sequence: TGTGCCAGCGGTGGGGCTATCAATCAGCCCCAGCATTTT. The J gene is TRBJ1-5, the V gene TRBV12-3 or TRBV12-4; possible D gene TRBD1, 5 bases. V gave up 8 bases and J gave up 3 bases, with 11 bases separating them. The CDR3 runs to 13 residues.

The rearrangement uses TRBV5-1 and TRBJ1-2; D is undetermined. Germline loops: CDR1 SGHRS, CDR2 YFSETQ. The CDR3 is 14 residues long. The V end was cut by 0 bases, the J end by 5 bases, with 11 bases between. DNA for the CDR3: TGCGCCAGCAGCTTGGATCCCCGGGGTTATGGCTACACCTTC. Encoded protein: CASSLDPRGYGYTF.

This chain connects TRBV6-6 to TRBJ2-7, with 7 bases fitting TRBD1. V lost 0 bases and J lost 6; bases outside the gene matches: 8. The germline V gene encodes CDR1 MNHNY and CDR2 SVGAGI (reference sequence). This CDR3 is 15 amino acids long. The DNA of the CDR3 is TGTGCCAGCAGTTACTCGGGACAGCCTAGTTCCGAGCAGTACTTC. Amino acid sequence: CASSYSGQPSSEQYF.

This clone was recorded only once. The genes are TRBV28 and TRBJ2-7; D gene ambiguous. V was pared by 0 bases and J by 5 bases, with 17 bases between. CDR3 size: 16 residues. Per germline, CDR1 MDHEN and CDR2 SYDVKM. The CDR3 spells CASSLWAVLGIHEQYF. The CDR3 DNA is TGTGCCAGCAGTTTATGGGCGGTTTTGGGTATTCACGAGCAGTACTTC.

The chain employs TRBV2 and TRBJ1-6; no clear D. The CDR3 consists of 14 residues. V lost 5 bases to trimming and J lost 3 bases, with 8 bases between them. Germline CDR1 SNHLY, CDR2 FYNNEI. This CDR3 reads CASSIQNYNSPLHF. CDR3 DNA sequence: TGTGCCAGCAGTATACAGAACTATAATTCACCCCTCCACTTT.

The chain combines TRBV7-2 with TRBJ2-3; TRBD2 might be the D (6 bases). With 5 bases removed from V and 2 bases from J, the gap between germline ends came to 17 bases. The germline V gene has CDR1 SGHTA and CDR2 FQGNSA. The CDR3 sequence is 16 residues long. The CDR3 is CASSPQSGGITDTQYF. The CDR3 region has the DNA TGTGCCAGCAGCCCACAGTCTGGGGGGATCACAGATACGCAGTATTTT.

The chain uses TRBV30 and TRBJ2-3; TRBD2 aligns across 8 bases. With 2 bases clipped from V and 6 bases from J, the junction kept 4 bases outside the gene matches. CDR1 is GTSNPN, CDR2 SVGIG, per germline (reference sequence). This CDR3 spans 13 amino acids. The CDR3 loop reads CAWSKTSADTQYF. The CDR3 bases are TGTGCCTGGAGTAAGACTAGCGCCGATACGCAGTATTTT.